This TCR beta chain was obtained from a study of T-cell reconstitution after alpha-beta-depleted transplantation in children. Broader study findings: Newly produced T cells mostly accounted for T-cell counts and diversity one year post-transplant. The origin of high day-60 TCRbeta diversity in some patients lay in surviving recipient T cells and thymic progenitors.

Germline CDR1 SQVTM, CDR2 ANQGSEA. The CDR3 has 12 amino acids. The V end lost 0 bases, the J end lost 9 bases, and 9 bases lay between the germline ends. In regard to this clonotype: What it binds is unknown.

This sample's TCRbeta library carried unique molecular identifier barcodes. TCRdb re-called the PCR reads through MiXCR, storing one row per CDR3 protein. The repertoire holds 900,000 or so distinct CDR3 sequences, with about 16% as singletons. The chain joins TRBV29-1 to TRBJ2-1; no clear D. The clonotype comes from a male patient under 18 who had a stem cell transplant for acute lymphoblastic leukemia, so the T cells may come from the graft donor. Sequencing used PBMCs, mostly from graft donor cells, obtained 360 days after TCRalphabeta/CD19-depleted stem cell transplant. The CDR3 reads CSVEEPKSEQFF. CDR3 coding DNA: TGCAGCGTTGAAGAGCCCAAGAGTGAGCAGTTCTTC.